A single sample is the source of the 20 T cell receptor beta chains below, sequenced in a study of monozygotic twins with inflammatory bowel disease. Following a re-call of the 5' RACE reads, TCRdb has one entry per CDR3 protein and lacks DNA. Recorded for this sample: 350,000 to 500,000 distinct CDR3 sequences. Material for sequencing was blood. Every receptor here comes from a human donor with ulcerative colitis or Crohn's disease, or a healthy co-twin of an affected twin (not recorded which).

The chain combines TRBV29-1 with TRBJ2-1; TCRdb lists TRBD1, though no DNA is available to test this call. Germline lookup yields CDR1 SQVTM and CDR2 ANQGSEA. This CDR3 contains 11 residues. The CDR3 loop reads CSALGRNEQFF.

This chain uses TRBV20-1 with TRBJ2-5; TCRdb's assignment of TRBD1 cannot be checked, as there is no DNA. Germline CDR1 is DFQATT and CDR2 is SNEGSKA (reference sequence). CDR3 size: 15 residues. CDR3 in amino acids: CSARERFGDGETQYF.

The chain carries TRBV5-1 and TRBJ1-2. The CDR3 is 13 amino acids. Per the germline V gene, CDR1 is SGHRS and CDR2 is YFSETQ. The CDR3 reads CASSLGGSYGYTF.

The chain has TRBV7-2 and TRBJ1-6; TCRdb's D call, TRBD1, is unchecked because there is no DNA. From germline, CDR1 is SGHTA and CDR2 FQGNSA. This CDR3 region has 14 residues. The CDR3: CASSLTGWSRALHF.

CDR3 sequence reads: CSVEDWGDTAFKQYF. This sequence joins TRBV29-1 and TRBJ2-7; TCRdb's D call, TRBD1, is unchecked because there is no DNA. The germline CDR1 and CDR2 sequences are SQVTM and ANQGSEA. The CDR3 extends over 15 amino acids.

V usage is TRBV7-9 and J usage is TRBJ1-2. This CDR3 is 16 amino acids long. In germline, CDR1 is SEHNR, CDR2 FQNEAQ (reference sequence). CDR3 protein: CASSLVSGVLNYGYTF.

V usage is TRBV20-1 and J usage is TRBJ1-6. CDR3 size: 14 residues. CDR1 is DFQATT and CDR2 is SNEGSKA in the germline V gene (reference sequence). CDR3 region: CSATGLRYNSPLHF.

This sequence joins TRBV7-2 and TRBJ1-1; with no DNA, the TCRdb D assignment of TRBD1 cannot be verified. The CDR3 covers 15 residues. The germline V gene encodes CDR1 SGHTA and CDR2 FQGNSA. The CDR3 protein is CASSLAGASGTEAFF.

This chain connects TRBV5-1 to TRBJ1-5. The CDR3 totals 13 residues. CDR1 SGHRS and CDR2 YFSETQ come from the germline V gene. CDR3: CASSLHGFGPQHF.

The genes are TRBV7-6 and TRBJ2-7; TCRdb's D call of TRBD1 is untestable without DNA. The CDR3 runs 17 residues. CDR1 and CDR2 from the germline V gene are SGHVS and FNYEAQ. This CDR3 is CASSLVSSGTVSYEQYF.

CDR3 loop: CSAYSIQETQYF. The chain carries TRBV20-1 and TRBJ2-5. Per germline, CDR1 DFQATT and CDR2 SNEGSKA (reference sequence). The CDR3 runs 12 residues.

The genes are TRBV7-2 and TRBJ1-2; TCRdb calls TRBD1, which cannot be checked without DNA. The CDR3 covers 17 residues. Germline-derived CDR1 and CDR2 are SGHTA and FQGNSA. The CDR3 sequence is CASSLPPGQGGSYGYTF. The full variable domain, in which reference TRBV7-2 and TRBJ1-2 provide the parts outside the CDR3, is GAGVSQSPSNKVTEKGKDVELRCDPISGHTALYWYRQSLGQGLEFLIYFQGNSAPDKSGLPSDRFSAERTGGSVSTLTIQRTQQEDSAVYLCASSLPPGQGGSYGYTFGSGTRLTVV.

The chain combines TRBV5-1 with TRBJ1-1. This CDR3 region has 14 residues. Germline V gene data show CDR1 as SGHRS and CDR2 as YFSETQ. CDR3 region: CASSLADLNTEAFF.

This chain joins TRBV12-3 or TRBV12-4 and TRBJ1-4; TCRdb proposes TRBD1, but this gene call is untestable without DNA. This CDR3 region has 14 residues. CDR3 amino acids: CASSLGDWGEKLFF.

This rearrangement joins TRBV3-1 to TRBJ2-7. CDR1 is LGHDT, CDR2 YNNKEL, per germline (reference sequence). The CDR3 totals 12 residues. Here the CDR3 reads CASSRSSNEQYF.

The genes are TRBV15 and TRBJ1-6; as DNA is missing, the TRBD1 call by TCRdb cannot be tested. Germline CDR1 is LNHNV and CDR2 is YYDKDF (reference sequence). CDR3 size: 15 residues. CDR3 region: CATRLGQGAYSPLHF.

This chain uses TRBV19 with TRBJ2-4; TCRdb returns TRBD2, unconfirmable since there is no DNA. Germline V gene lookup returns CDR1 LNHDA and CDR2 SQIVND (reference sequence). The CDR3 is made up of 17 amino acids. CDR3 region: CASKATSGSGTKNMQYF. Looking up the rest from reference TRBV19 and TRBJ2-4 gives the full variable domain: DGGITQSPKYLFRKEGQNVTLSCEQNLNHDAMYWYRQDPGQGLRLIYYSQIVNDFQKGDIAEGYSVSREKKESFPLTVTSAQKNPTAFYLCASKATSGSGTKNMQYFGAGTRLSVL.

The rearrangement links TRBV2 to TRBJ2-3. This CDR3 contains 14 residues. CDR1 and CDR2 from the germline V gene are SNHLY and FYNNEI. This CDR3 reads CASSRNHVTDTQYF.

This chain joins TRBV6-2 or TRBV6-3 and TRBJ2-1; with no DNA, the TCRdb D assignment of TRBD1 cannot be verified. Germline V gives CDR1 MNHEY, CDR2 SVGEGT. The CDR3 has 18 residues. CDR3 residues: CASSYSIQGAVGINEQFF.

The chain carries TRBV19 and TRBJ2-1; there is no DNA to check the TCRdb D call of TRBD1. CDR1 LNHDA and CDR2 SQIVND come from the germline V gene (reference sequence). CDR3 length: 13 amino acids. The CDR3 region is CASDSGRGNEQFF.